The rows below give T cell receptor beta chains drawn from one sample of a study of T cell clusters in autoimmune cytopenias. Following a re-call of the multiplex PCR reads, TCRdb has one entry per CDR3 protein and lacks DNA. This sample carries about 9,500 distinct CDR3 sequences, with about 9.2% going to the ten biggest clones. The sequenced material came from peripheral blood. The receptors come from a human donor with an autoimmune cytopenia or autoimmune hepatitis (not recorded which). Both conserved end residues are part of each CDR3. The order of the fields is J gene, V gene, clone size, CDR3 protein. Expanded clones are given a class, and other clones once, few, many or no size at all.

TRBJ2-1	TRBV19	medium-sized	CASSLQGAYNEQFF
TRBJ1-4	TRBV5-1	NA	CASKDSNEKLFF
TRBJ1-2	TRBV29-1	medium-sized	CSATTGGGYTF
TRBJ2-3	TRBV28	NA	CASSGSAGLAGEGTQYF
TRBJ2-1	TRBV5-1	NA	CASSTGGARDNEQFF
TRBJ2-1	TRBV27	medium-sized	CASKRTGNYNEQFF
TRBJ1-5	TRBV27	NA	CASSFGGGGNQPQHF
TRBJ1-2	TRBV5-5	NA	CASSPINTGGGYTF
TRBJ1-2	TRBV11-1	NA	CASSLDPGNNYGYTF
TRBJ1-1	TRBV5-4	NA	CASSSHHLGLNTEAFF
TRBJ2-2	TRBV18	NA	CASSPSSGGLNTGELFF
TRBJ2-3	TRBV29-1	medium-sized	CSAFGTSGITDTQYF
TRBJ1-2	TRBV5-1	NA	CASSLGEGGYGYTF
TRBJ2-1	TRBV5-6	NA	CASSWTTGAQLYGYNEQFF
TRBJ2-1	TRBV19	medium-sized	CASSRGMINEQFF
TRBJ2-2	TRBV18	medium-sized	CASSGLAGKNTGELFF
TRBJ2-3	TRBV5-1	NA	CASSQAGGGDTQYF
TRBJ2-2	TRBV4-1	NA	CASSQRGTGELFF
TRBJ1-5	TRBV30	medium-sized	CAWSGGLGGNQPQHF
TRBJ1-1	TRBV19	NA	CASTRTGMNTEAFF
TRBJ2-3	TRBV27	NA	CASSPLAGVTYF
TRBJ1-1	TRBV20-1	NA	CSGRQGHTEAFF